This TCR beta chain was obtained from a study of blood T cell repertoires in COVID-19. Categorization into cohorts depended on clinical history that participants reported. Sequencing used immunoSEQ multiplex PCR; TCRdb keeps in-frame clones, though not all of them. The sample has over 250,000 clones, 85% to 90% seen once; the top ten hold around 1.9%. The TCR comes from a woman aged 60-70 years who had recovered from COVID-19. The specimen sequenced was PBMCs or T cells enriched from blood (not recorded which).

The CDR3 bases are TGTGCCAGCAGCCCCCCACGGGGGAAAGAGGAAAAACTGTTTTTT. Translated, it gives CASSPPRGKEEKLFF. This rearrangement joins TRBV14 to TRBJ1-4; possible D gene TRBD1, 5 bases. V gave up 4 bases and J gave up 8 bases, with 17 bases separating them. Germline CDR1 SGHDN, CDR2 FVKESK. The CDR3 covers 15 residues.